The 27 T cell receptor beta chains below come from one sample, sequenced in a study of blood T cells in healthy people across ages. A J-beta primer mix and a sample-barcoded 5' primer were used in a second PCR of about 7 to 12 cycles. TCRdb analysed the 5' RACE reads with MiXCR anew, one entry per CDR3 protein. The sample lists roughly 1.4 million distinct CDR3 sequences, around 59% occurring once. Sequencing was carried out using blood. Receptors originate from a man younger than 35 in good health.

This clonotype came up a few times. The chain uses TRBV28 and TRBJ2-1; TRBD1 agrees at 9 bases. Germline CDR1 reads MDHEN; CDR2 reads SYDVKM. This CDR3 is 16 amino acids long. V gave up 7 bases and J gave up 3 bases; unmatched junction bases: 10. CDR3 DNA: TGTGCCAGCATCCCTTGGGGACAGGGAATCTACAATGAGCAGTTCTTC. Translating gives CASIPWGQGIYNEQFF.

This clonotype was counted between two and nine times. V and J are TRBV13 and TRBJ2-1; D ambiguous. The CDR3 totals 16 residues. V was pared by 6 bases and J by 5 bases, with 20 bases between. Looked up from germline, CDR1 is PRHDT and CDR2 is FYEKMQ (reference sequence). Here the CDR3 DNA reads TGTGCCAGCAGAGGACCTAATCGGCTCGTTGACAATGAGCAGTTCTTC. Its protein is CASRGPNRLVDNEQFF.

J is TRBJ2-1 and V is TRBV29-1; D might be TRBD2 (5 bases). CDR1 SQVTM and CDR2 ANQGSEA come from the germline V gene. The length of the CDR3 is 14 residues. Trimming pared 2 bases from V and 4 bases from J, leaving 12 bases between. The CDR3 sequence is CSVEMSGPYNEQFF. DNA of the CDR3: TGCAGCGTTGAAATGAGCGGACCGTACAATGAGCAGTTCTTC.

This clonotype was found a few times. V gene TRBV9 combines with J gene TRBJ1-2, with 7 bases that match TRBD1. CDR1 is SGDLS and CDR2 is YYNGEE in the germline V gene. Losses at the gene ends were 4 bases for V and 3 bases for J; bases not matched to a gene: 15. There are 17 residues in the CDR3. The CDR3: CASSSGTGARSDYGYTF. The CDR3 DNA is TGTGCCAGCAGCTCCGGCACAGGGGCCCGATCGGACTATGGCTACACCTTC.

This clonotype has a count of ten or more. The genes are TRBV5-1 and TRBJ1-6; D not resolved. Trimming took 2 bases from V and 9 from J, leaving 9 bases between them. Looked up from germline, CDR1 is SGHRS and CDR2 is YFSETQ. CDR3 length: 13 amino acids. In DNA form, the CDR3 reads TGCGCCAGCAGCTTCGGGGAAGGTTCACCCCTCCACTTT. It specifies CASSFGEGSPLHF.

This sequence joins TRBV20-1 and TRBJ2-1; D possibly matches TRBD1 or TRBD2 (6 bases each). Trimming removed 6 bases from V and 0 bases from J, with 15 bases in between. The germline gives CDR1 DFQATT, CDR2 SNEGSKA (reference sequence). The CDR3 runs 15 residues. The CDR3 loop is CSAPGGGDSYNEQFF. The CDR3 DNA sequence: TGCAGTGCGCCCGGAGGGGGAGACTCCTACAATGAGCAGTTCTTC.

This clonotype was seen a few times. The chain uses TRBV4-3 and TRBJ2-1; 13 positions agree with TRBD2. Germline V CDR1 and CDR2: LGHNA, YSLEER. V lost 4 bases to trimming and J lost 5 bases; unmatched junction nucleotides: 8. The CDR3 consists of 17 residues. The CDR3 sequence is CASSPTSGGPMNNEQFF. The CDR3 DNA sequence: TGCGCCAGCAGCCCGACTAGCGGGGGGCCTATGAACAATGAGCAGTTCTTC.

J is TRBJ1-4 and V is TRBV29-1; no firm D call. The CDR3 spans 13 residues. The ends were cut back, 3 bases at V and 5 bases at J, with 10 bases in the middle. Germline V gives CDR1 SQVTM, CDR2 ANQGSEA. In DNA, the CDR3 is TGCAGCGTTGATGTGGTCGGGAATGAAAAACTGTTTTTT. Translated: CSVDVVGNEKLFF.

This chain links TRBV29-1 with TRBJ2-3, with 7 bases aligning to TRBD1. There are 15 residues in the CDR3. CDR1 and CDR2 (germline): SQVTM, ANQGSEA. After removal of 3 bases from V and 6 bases from J, the junction contained 12 bases not matched to a gene. The CDR3 spells CSVDDRDLVADTQYF. CDR3 DNA sequence: TGCAGCGTTGATGACAGGGACCTGGTTGCGGATACGCAGTATTTT.

The chain joins TRBV7-9 to TRBJ1-4, with D uncertain. This CDR3 has 13 amino acids. CDR1 is SEHNR, CDR2 FQNEAQ, per germline (reference sequence). V was trimmed by 2 bases and J by 5 bases, leaving 6 bases between them. The CDR3 loop reads CASSLQGNEKLFF. CDR3 nucleotide sequence: TGTGCCAGCAGCTTACAAGGGAATGAAAAACTGTTTTTT.

The chain recombines TRBV12-3 or TRBV12-4 with TRBJ2-3; D might be TRBD2 (5 bases). V gave up 8 bases and J gave up 6 bases, with 18 bases separating them. CDR3 length: 14 residues. This CDR3 is CASGLSGNRDTQYF. The CDR3 DNA follows: TGTGCCAGCGGGTTAAGCGGCAACCGCGATACGCAGTATTTT.

CDR3 sequence: CASSSDDRPYQETQYF. CDR3 DNA sequence: TGTGCCAGCAGTTCCGACGACAGACCCTACCAAGAGACCCAGTACTTC. V usage is TRBV11-1 and J usage is TRBJ2-5; a possible D gene is TRBD1 (5 bases). The CDR3 consists of 16 residues. Trimming pared 6 bases from V and 0 bases from J, leaving 17 bases between. The V gene's germline CDR1 is SGHAT and CDR2 FQDESV (reference sequence).

The V gene is TRBV29-1, the J gene TRBJ1-1, with D unresolved. The CDR3 contains 11 residues. Germline V lookup: CDR1 SQVTM, CDR2 ANQGSEA. V was trimmed by 4 bases and J by 8 bases, leaving 11 bases between them. The DNA for the CDR3 is TGCAGCGTTGCATTGGGAGGAGAAGCTTTCTTT. This codes for CSVALGGEAFF.

The chain carries TRBV4-3 and TRBJ2-7; TRBD2 might be the D (5 bases). CDR1 is LGHNA and CDR2 is YSLEER in the germline V gene. This CDR3 comprises 15 residues. The V gene lost 1 base and the J gene lost 5 bases, with 15 bases spanning the gap. The CDR3 coding sequence is TGCGCCAGCAGCCAAGCGGGTTCATCCGGGGACGAGCAGTACTTC. Protein product: CASSQAGSSGDEQYF.

The V and J genes are TRBV4-1 and TRBJ2-1; D is uncertain. The J call may not be correct, given that the DNA end is closer to TRBJ2-7. The CDR3 runs 15 residues. Germline V gene lookup returns CDR1 MGHRA and CDR2 YSYEKL. The CDR3 spells CASSQAGNSFYEQYF. CDR3 nucleotides: TGCGCCAGCAGCCAAGCAGGAAACTCCTTCTACGAGCAGTACTTC.

The V call is TRBV7-6, the J call TRBJ2-3; TRBD2 aligns across 9 bases. The length of the CDR3 is 16 residues. V was pared by 0 bases and J by 5 bases, with 6 bases of the junction left unmatched. From germline, CDR1 is SGHVS and CDR2 FNYEAQ. CDR3 sequence: CASSLAAGGRQDTQYF. DNA for the CDR3: TGTGCCAGCAGCTTAGCAGCGGGGGGCCGTCAAGATACGCAGTATTTT.

The genes are TRBV24-1 and TRBJ2-4, with D unclear. The DNA end favors TRBJ2-5, so the J call may be wrong. The CDR3 loop spans 11 amino acids. Germline assignment: CDR1 KGHDR and CDR2 SFDVKD. The chain's CDR3 is CATSQKETQYF. The CDR3 DNA reads as TGTGCCACCAGCCAAAAAGAGACCCAGTACTTC.

This clonotype has more than one count but fewer than ten. V and J are TRBV6-1 and TRBJ2-7; no clear D gene. The CDR3 loop spans 14 amino acids. The germline V gene encodes CDR1 MNHNS and CDR2 SASEGT. The germline V and J ends were trimmed by 6 bases and 0 bases, with 12 bases remaining between them. The CDR3 sequence: CASRETSISYEQYF. CDR3 coding DNA: TGTGCCAGCAGGGAGACATCCATCTCCTACGAGCAGTACTTC.

The chain recombines TRBV6-6 with TRBJ1-2, with 9 bases fitting TRBD1. Germline lookup yields CDR1 MNHNY and CDR2 SVGAGI (reference sequence). The CDR3 is 17 amino acids. V shed 5 bases and J 8 bases; nucleotides not matched to a gene: 18. The CDR3 sequence: CASSSNPRTGEPRGYTF. In DNA, the CDR3 is TGTGCCAGCAGTAGTAATCCACGGACAGGGGAGCCTAGGGGCTACACCTTC.

This clonotype was picked up a small number of times. The rearrangement uses TRBV29-1 and TRBJ2-5; no reliable D call. This CDR3 has 14 residues. Germline-derived CDR1 and CDR2 are SQVTM and ANQGSEA. V was pared by 2 bases and J by 4 bases, with 14 bases between. The CDR3 sequence is CSVEIGQLGETQYF. The CDR3 DNA reads as TGCAGCGTTGAAATCGGGCAGCTGGGAGAGACCCAGTACTTC.

The chain recombines TRBV3-1 with TRBJ1-6; D not certain. This CDR3 is 14 amino acids long. Germline V gene lookup returns CDR1 LGHDT and CDR2 YNNKEL (reference sequence). Trimming took 4 bases from V and 0 from J, leaving 4 bases between them. DNA of the CDR3: TGTGCCAGCAGCCGTCTCTCCTATAATTCACCCCTCCACTTT. This codes for CASSRLSYNSPLHF.

The table lists this clonotype with a count of one. The chain joins TRBV27 to TRBJ2-1; D remains unclear. CDR1 and CDR2 from the germline V gene are MNHEY and SMNVEV (reference sequence). This CDR3 comprises 14 residues. The germline V and J ends were trimmed by 2 bases and 9 bases, with 14 bases remaining between them. In nucleotides, the CDR3 is TGTGCCAGCAGTTTAAGGTTCGAGATCTCTGAGCAGTTCTTC. It yields the protein CASSLRFEISEQFF.

The chain links TRBV20-1 to TRBJ2-1, with 10 bases lining up with TRBD2. The CDR3 totals 14 residues. The germline gives CDR1 DFQATT, CDR2 SNEGSKA (reference sequence). Losses at the gene ends were 6 bases for V and 5 bases for J; bases not matched to a gene: 7. The CDR3 DNA reads TGCAGTGCGGGGCGGCTAGCGGGAGACAATGAGCAGTTCTTC. It encodes CSAGRLAGDNEQFF.

The chain employs TRBV20-1 and TRBJ2-1, with 11 bases that match TRBD2. The trim removed 6 bases at V and 4 bases at J, leaving 11 bases unmatched. CDR3 length: 16 residues. In germline, CDR1 is DFQATT, CDR2 SNEGSKA (reference sequence). CDR3 amino acids: CSAKRASGGLYNEQFF. The CDR3 region has the DNA TGCAGTGCGAAAAGGGCTAGCGGGGGGCTGTACAATGAGCAGTTCTTC.

This sequence joins TRBV15 and TRBJ2-7, with 7 bases lining up with TRBD1. Trimming took 5 bases from V and 1 from J; bases not matched to a gene: 8. The CDR3 has 15 amino acids. From germline, CDR1 is LNHNV and CDR2 YYDKDF (reference sequence). CDR3 sequence reads: CATSPQTGSSYEQYF. The CDR3 DNA is TGTGCCACCAGCCCACAGACAGGGTCGTCCTACGAGCAGTACTTC.

V is TRBV9 and J is TRBJ1-1, with 8 bases identical to TRBD1. Trimming cost V 4 bases and J 0 bases; bases outside gene matches: 8. Germline V CDR1 and CDR2: SGDLS, YYNGEE. CDR3 size: 16 residues. CDR3 sequence: CASSPWTGLMNTEAFF. The CDR3 nucleotides read TGTGCCAGCAGCCCCTGGACAGGGCTTATGAACACTGAAGCTTTCTTT.

This chain joins TRBV11-2 and TRBJ2-5; 13 nucleotides match TRBD2. V was pared by 5 bases and J by 5 bases, with 17 bases of the junction left unmatched. The CDR3 runs 19 residues. Germline V gene data show CDR1 as SGHAT and CDR2 as FQNNGV. CDR3 nucleotide sequence: TGTGCCAGCAGCCCGTTCCCAGGACTAGCGGGGGTAGATAGGGAGACCCAGTACTTC. Translated: CASSPFPGLAGVDRETQYF.